A selection of T cell receptor beta chains follows, all from one sample in a study of blood T cell repertoires in COVID-19. Repertoires were generated with immunoSEQ multiplex PCR, while TCRdb's copy carries only in-frame clones and drops some. Of 240,000 or so clones in the sample, roughly 80% were seen once. Sequenced material: peripheral blood. These receptor sequences come from an elderly woman with COVID-19, enrolled during active disease. CDR3s include the opening cysteine and the closing phenylalanine or tryptophan.

J gene	V gene	CDR3 protein
TRBJ1-4	TRBV6-5	CASTVATNEKLFF
TRBJ1-1	TRBV19	CASNRRNTEAFF
TRBJ2-3	TRBV6-5	CASSYLRQGTDTQYF
TRBJ1-1	TRBV5-4	CASKAVSNTEAFF
TRBJ2-1	TRBV5-4	CASSASGPRNEQFF
TRBJ1-1	TRBV30	CAWSTPGTGNTEAFF
TRBJ2-2	TRBV7-9	CASSPQGAGELFF
TRBJ2-3	TRBV6-5	CASRPDNTDTQYF
TRBJ2-7	TRBV10-3	CAISEGVRGNEQYF
TRBJ1-3	TRBV30	CAWSKGVVISGNTIYF
TRBJ1-6	TRBV7-9	CASSQQGPRQPLHF
TRBJ1-1	TRBV10-3	CAISVASGGVGTEAFF
TRBJ1-1	TRBV20-1	CSASGGGAVGAFF
TRBJ2-3	TRBV18	CASSPPTSGPSDTQYF
TRBJ1-1	TRBV19	CASSIGPSSTEAFF
TRBJ2-1	TRBV13	CASSLWGGAHNEQFF
TRBJ1-3	TRBV7-6	CASSPLGTGGSGNTIYF
TRBJ1-2	TRBV7-9	CASSLDIPTGGYTF
TRBJ2-3	TRBV29-1	CSAERTDTQYF
TRBJ2-5	TRBV7-2	CASSLTSGQETQYF
TRBJ1-1	TRBV7-9	CASSLSSEAFF
TRBJ2-2	TRBV19	CASSLYRLAGGYGELFF
TRBJ1-6	TRBV6-1	CASSELSQGGSPLHF
TRBJ1-4	TRBV18	CASSPGRGGEKLFF
TRBJ1-5	TRBV28	CASSLTGVSNQPQHF
TRBJ1-4	TRBV11-3	CASSFTGVTNEKLFF
TRBJ2-2	TRBV27	CASSLLALHGELFF
TRBJ1-1	TRBV6-5	CASGRQAEAFF
TRBJ2-4	TRBV7-6	CASSPLQGAVAKNIQYF